This T cell receptor (beta chain) originates from a study of CD8+CD57+ T cells in acquired aplastic anemia. Study in general: For CD4+ cells, healthy donors had an average of about 9.9 million reads.

Investigators profiled TCR beta VDJ and CDR3 from genomic DNA template. TCRdb reprocessed the reads via MiXCR and lists one record per CDR3 protein. The table lists around 400,000 distinct CDR3 sequences, about two thirds of them singletons. V lost 3 bases, J lost 8 bases, and 4 bases stayed unmatched. Looked up from germline, CDR1 is SGHRS and CDR2 is YFSETQ. This CDR3 contains 13 residues. The gene calls are TRBV5-1 and TRBJ2-1; 8 bases agree with TRBD1. The origin of this receptor is a human donor in good health, serving as a control. Sequenced sample: sorted CD4+, CD8+, or CD8+CD57+ T cells (not recorded which) from PBMCs. The CDR3 DNA reads TGCGCCAGCAGCTCAGGGGGCTGCTATGAGCAGTTCTTC. This codes for CASSSGGCYEQFF.